The clone carrying this TCR beta chain has a handful of counts. The antigen is unknown. TCRdb re-analysed the 5' RACE reads in MiXCR, keeping a single row per CDR3 protein. The repertoire has approximately 550,000 distinct CDR3 sequences, about 13% of them found once; the top ten carry approximately 7%. The sample comes from a study of CD8 T cells in ankylosing spondylitis. Findings and caveats of the study: Within ankylosing spondylitis blood, a TCR beta motif made up of roughly eight highly homologous variants appeared to be characteristic.

CDR3 length: 12 residues. Trimming shortened V by 6 bases and J by 11 bases, and 14 bases separated the two germline ends. Germline V CDR1 and CDR2: SGHAT, FQNNGV. This chain links TRBV11-2 with TRBJ2-1, with no clear D. The source of this sequence is a male donor with ankylosing spondylitis. Sequencing was carried out using blood, either unsorted or a sorted T cell fraction (not recorded which). The CDR3 here is CASRLTELKQFF. The CDR3 DNA reads TGTGCCAGCAGACTGACCGAACTGAAGCAGTTCTTC.